The sequence of this TCR beta chain was determined in a study of CD8+CD57+ T cells in acquired aplastic anemia. Study-wide results and caveats: Overlap between patients and controls comprised roughly 28 CD8+ CDR3 sequences.

In patients chosen for sequencing, flow cytometry had shown CD8+CD57+ cell expansion. Severe acquired aplastic anemia was diagnosed in all patients. Genomic DNA acted as the template from which TCR beta VDJ combination and CDR3 sequence profiling were carried out. TCRdb called the reads again in MiXCR, with one record for every CDR3 protein. The sample includes some 170,000 distinct CDR3 sequences, less than 65% of them seen just once. CDR3 length: 15 amino acids. Germline-derived CDR1 and CDR2 are SEHNR and FQNEAQ (reference sequence). The V and J ends lost 4 bases and 7 bases respectively, with 16 bases between them. This clonotype appeared once. Its antigen is not identified.

This sequence was found in a human donor with aplastic anemia. The chain employs TRBV7-9 and TRBJ1-4; D is possibly TRBD1 (5 bases). Sequenced material: sorted CD4+, CD8+, or CD8+CD57+ T cells (not recorded which) from PBMCs. In DNA form, the CDR3 reads TGTGCCAGCAGCTCCCAGACAGAAACCGGTGAAAAACTGTTTTTT. Residues: CASSSQTETGEKLFF.